This TCR beta chain was sequenced in a study of T cells in Graves' hyperthyroidism and ophthalmopathy. Findings of the study overall: Ophthalmopathy was model-predicted a median roughly 6.5 months pre-onset.

Absence of ophthalmopathy progression within 18 months defined stable Graves' hyperthyroidism. The hyperthyroidism patients had all been newly diagnosed, and their disease duration was under 2 months. Their ages ranged from 18 to 65 years. With respect to this clonotype: Its target is not known.

V was shortened by 6 bases and J by 4 bases, with 17 bases between the two germline ends. The CDR3 runs to 15 residues. Using RNA transcripts as the source, TCR beta CDR3 regions were amplified. First-round RT-PCR of the TCR CDR3 relied on the HTBI primer set. TCRdb ran MiXCR on the multiplex PCR reads and lists one entry per CDR3 protein. The table has a few hundred thousand distinct CDR3 sequences, 15% to 19% seen once; the top ten hold about 7%. Sample: blood. This sequence originates from a woman younger than 45 with Graves' hyperthyroidism. J is TRBJ2-3 and V is TRBV12-3 or TRBV12-4; a weak D match, TRBD2 (6 bases). The DNA for the CDR3 is TGTGCCAGCAGCCGATTTGCGGGGCAGTCAGATACGCAGTATTTT. The encoded protein is CASSRFAGQSDTQYF.